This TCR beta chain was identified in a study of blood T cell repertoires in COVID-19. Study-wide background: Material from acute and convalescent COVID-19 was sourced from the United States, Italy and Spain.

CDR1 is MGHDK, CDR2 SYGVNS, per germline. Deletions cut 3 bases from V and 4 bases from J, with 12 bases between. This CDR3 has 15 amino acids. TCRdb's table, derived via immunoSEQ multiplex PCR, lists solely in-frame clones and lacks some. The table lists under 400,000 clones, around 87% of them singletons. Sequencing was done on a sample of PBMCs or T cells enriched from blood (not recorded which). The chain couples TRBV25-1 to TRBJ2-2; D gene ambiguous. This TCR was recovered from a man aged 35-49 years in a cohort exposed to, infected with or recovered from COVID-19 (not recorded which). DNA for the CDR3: TGTGCCAGCAGTGACCTAAACAGCTTCACCGGGGAGCTGTTTTTT. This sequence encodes CASSDLNSFTGELFF.